This TCR beta chain was captured by sequencing in a study of CD8 T cells in ankylosing spondylitis (dated by TCRdb to 2016 to 2017). Notes on the research overall: To find TCR variants linked to disease, the study profiled T cell receptor beta repertoires in ankylosing spondylitis patients and healthy donors. Peripheral blood was sampled, and synovial fluid was additionally collected from ankylosing spondylitis patients. The full study cohort was made up of 25 ankylosing spondylitis patients and some 100 healthy donors. The investigation overall reported the following: A TCR beta motif of about 8 highly homologous amino acid variants appeared characteristic of blood from ankylosing spondylitis patients. Significant enrichment of the disease-linked clones was reported in matched synovial fluid samples from ankylosing spondylitis patients. The disease-linked clones had a CD8+ phenotype and were found at relatively low frequencies in peripheral blood. Some TCR beta motif variants had previously been reported in synovial fluid and blood of reactive arthritis patients, which suggested common disease-initiation mechanisms.

This clonotype was seen ten or more times. Its cognate antigen has yet to be identified. Base qualities are not at hand, and no much larger clone is one base apart. Instrument used: Illumina HiSeq 2500. Quantitative 5'-RACE with molecular barcodes was the method used to prepare the TCR beta libraries. The study's processing was this. A new computational method, built on a probabilistic model of VDJ rearrangement, was used to identify disease-linked TCR variants. TCRdb reworked the public reads: Q25 trimming with fastp, MiXCR clone assembly, productive beta chains retained. Rows merge per CDR3 protein into single entries with the most common DNA and genes. The V and J calls, along with clone size, are taken from TCRdb and not from the paper's own processing. The sample table shows about 130,000 distinct CDR3 sequences, and approximately 9.7% are seen once. 2.5% to 4% of the sample is in the top ten clones.

Sequenced input: blood, either unsorted or a sorted T cell fraction (not recorded which). The sequence was obtained from a male donor with ankylosing spondylitis or in good health (not recorded which).

The CDR3 region: CSARTGGRSYNEQFF. The DNA reads as follows: TGCAGTGCGAGGACAGGGGGACGCTCCTACAATGAGCAGTTCTTC. The rearranged chain carries TRBV20-1 and TRBJ2-1; the junction holds 10 bases that match TRBD1. V loses 6 bases at its end and J loses 0 bases; junction bases beyond the gene matches: 5. CDR1 DFQATT and CDR2 SNEGSKA are derived from the germline V gene (reference sequence). Taken from cysteine to phenylalanine, the CDR3 has 15 residues. The sequence is cut down to CDR3 DNA, 45 bases in frame from base 1.